Included here is one T cell receptor beta chain sequence, with context. Its antigen is unknown. There are no base qualities to consult, and no much larger clone falls within one base. The sample originates from a study of OX40 agonist ivuxolimab in advanced cancers. Background for the entire study: Ivuxolimab was an agonistic, fully human IgG2 monoclonal antibody directed against OX40 (CD134), a costimulatory receptor. Intravenous ivuxolimab was administered to patients every 2 weeks at six dose levels: 0.01, 0.1, 0.3, 1.5, 3 and 10 mg/kg. Of the approximately 50 patients in dose escalation, some 20 had hepatocellular carcinoma, roughly 15 had melanoma, 9 had renal cell carcinoma and 9 had head and neck cancer. A male proportion of around 81% and a mean age of roughly 58 years, ranging from roughly 23 to 80, were recorded for the dose-escalation cohort. Patients were allowed to have had prior anti-PD-1, anti-PD-L1 or anti-CTLA-4 therapy, and 40% of the dose-escalation patients had been treated with checkpoint inhibitors. Partial responses occurred in three dose-escalation patients: two with cutaneous melanoma and one with hepatocellular carcinoma. The purpose of peripheral TCRbeta sequencing was to test whether ivuxolimab changed TCR sequence diversity and led to clonal T-cell expansion. The paper describes the monotherapy dose-escalation part (N of about 57 patients) of the phase I trial of ivuxolimab.

To sequence the TCRbeta CDR3 region, genomic DNA was isolated from the sorted cells. The immunoSEQ Assay was used to sequence the TCRbeta CDR3 regions. Drawn from immuneACCESS, this table holds only the in-frame rearrangements with V and J called that TCRdb kept. Clones are partly lost; checked studies trace under half to an unresolved V gene and leave the rest unexplained. Recorded for this sample are roughly 49,000 clones; roughly nine tenths of them occurred a single time. The ten largest clones take up approximately 52% of the sample. General findings and caveats noted by the study authors: Low levels of normalized T-cell clonal expansion were also seen in some nonresponding patients. After ivuxolimab, expanded clones were on average more numerous among CD8+ T cells than among CD4+ T cells. The antigen specificity of the peripheral T cells that underwent clonal expansion was not determined. At doses of 0.1 to 3.0 mg/kg, clonal expansion of both CD4+ and CD8+ blood T cells was observed from baseline to week 6. In the 0.1-3.0 mg/kg groups, partial responders had among the lowest normalized peripheral clonal expansion, particularly in CD8+ T cells.

Trimming removed 6 bases from V and 4 bases from J, leaving 9 bases between the germline ends. The germline V gene sets CDR1 to MNHNS and CDR2 to SASEGT. The CDR3 measures 12 amino acids from cysteine to phenylalanine. Left in the record is the CDR3 DNA by itself, 36 bases read in frame from the first base. Patients with autoimmune disease history or receiving systemic immunosuppression were excluded from the trial. In every dose cohort, peripheral blood was drawn for TCR sequencing at baseline, cycle 4 day 1, and cycle 7 day 1. The samples were taken from a phase I, first-in-human, multicenter, open-label dose-escalation trial of ivuxolimab. Adults with locally advanced or metastatic head and neck squamous cell, hepatocellular, melanoma or renal cell carcinoma were enrolled in the trial. Before TCR sequencing, CD4+ T cells and CD8+ T cells from peripheral blood were sorted into separate populations.

The sequence links TRBV6-1 to TRBJ1-1; the D segment cannot be called with confidence. This receptor was identified in an adult with an advanced solid tumor such as melanoma, head and neck, liver or kidney cancer. Source: CD4+ or CD8+ T cells sorted from blood, taken in a trial of the OX40 agonist ivuxolimab. The sequenced DNA is TGTGCCAGCAGATGGGGTCTCACTGAAGCTTTCTTT. It translates to CASRWGLTEAFF.